Listed here are 30 T cell receptor beta chains from one sample, sequenced in a study of tumor and adjacent non-tumor tissue in lung cancer. A modified ARM-PCR protocol with three rounds of nested PCR amplified TCRbeta. TCRdb called the multiplex PCR reads again in MiXCR, with one record for every CDR3 protein. The data hold 120,000 or so distinct CDR3 sequences, with 84% observed a single time. The template was RNA from unsorted bulk tissue. Material for sequencing was lung tumor tissue. The receptor source for this set is a man in his 70s with non-small cell lung cancer.

Note on this clonotype: A read error is possible here, since a much larger clone lies one base away. This rearrangement joins TRBV20-1 to TRBJ1-6, with no clear D. The CDR3 runs to 14 residues. Germline V gene data show CDR1 as DFQATT and CDR2 as SNEGSKA (reference sequence). CDR3 DNA sequence: TGCAGTGCTCCTCATCAGGCCTCGAATTCACCCATCCACTTT. Translating it yields CSAPHQASNSPIHF.

With regard to this clonotype: No DNA is shown, since the ends of the CDR3 on it are uncertain; the CDR3 is the one TCRdb lists. The rearrangement links TRBV6-2 or TRBV6-3 to TRBJ2-4; the table's D call, TRBD1, was not checked against the DNA. The CDR3 length is 14 residues, termini included. Germline CDR1 reads MNHEY; CDR2 reads SVGEGT. CDR3 amino acids: CASSSFGEGDIQYF.

This clonotype was seen just once. This sequence joins TRBV28 and TRBJ2-7; D may correspond to TRBD1 or TRBD2 (5 bases each). CDR3 size: 13 residues. The germline V and J ends were trimmed by 7 bases and 4 bases, with 14 bases remaining between them. In germline, CDR1 is MDHEN, CDR2 SYDVKM. Here the CDR3 DNA reads TGTGCCAGCATTTTCGGAGAGGGGTACGAGCAGTACTTC. Amino acids: CASIFGEGYEQYF.

Points on this clonotype: The junction departs from germline at one end; a sequencing error may be responsible. J is TRBJ2-1 and V is TRBV29-1, with 8 nucleotides matching TRBD2. CDR1 and CDR2 (germline): SQVTM, ANQGSEA. CDR3 length: 13 amino acids. The CDR3 sequence is CSVGLATWNEQSF. The CDR3 DNA sequence: TGCAGCGTTGGACTAGCGACCTGGAATGAGCAGTCCTTC.

The chain couples TRBV11-2 to TRBJ2-5; 10 bases agree with TRBD1. The CDR3 sequence is 15 residues long. Germline trimming cut 1 base from V and 6 bases from J; bases unmatched to any gene: 5. From germline, CDR1 is SGHAT and CDR2 FQNNGV. This chain's CDR3 is CASSLVGTGAKTQYF. Written as DNA, the CDR3 is TGTGCCAGCAGCTTAGTTGGGACAGGGGCGAAGACCCAGTACTTC.

To note about this clonotype: The junction differs from germline at one of its ends, possibly a read error. The CDR3 coding sequence is TGCGCCAGCAATCAAGACCGGGACTATGGATACGAGCAGAACTTC. It specifies CASNQDRDYGYEQNF. The V call is TRBV4-3, the J call TRBJ2-7; 7 nucleotides agree with TRBD2. The CDR3 runs 15 residues. CDR1 and CDR2 (germline): LGHNA, YSLEER.

Details on this clonotype: The junction and the germline gene differ at one end; a read error may be behind it. The rearrangement uses TRBV5-4 and TRBJ1-1; 7 bases fit TRBD1. The germline CDR1 and CDR2 sequences are SGHNT and YYREEE (reference sequence). The CDR3 sequence is 17 residues long. CDR3 amino acids: CVSSTTGVAFGNTEAFF. The CDR3 coding sequence is TGTGTCAGCAGCACTACAGGGGTTGCATTCGGGAACACTGAAGCTTTCTTT.

About this clonotype itself: Germline is not matched at one junction end, which may reflect a read error. This rearrangement joins TRBV6-5 to TRBJ2-5; 9 bases fit TRBD1. The CDR3 contains 17 residues. Germline CDR1 and CDR2: MNHEY and SVGAGI. The CDR3 DNA sequence: TGTGCCAGCAGTTCCGCCGGGACAGGGTTCCCACTAGAGGCCCAGTATTTC. Protein sequence: CASSSAGTGFPLEAQYF.

A remark on this clonotype: A clone one base away is much larger, so this may be a read error. J is TRBJ2-4 and V is TRBV28; tentative D call: TRBD2 (5 bases). There are 15 residues in the CDR3. Germline-derived CDR1 and CDR2 are MDHEN and SYDVKM. The CDR3 coding sequence is TGTGCCAGCAGTCACTTTCCTCTAGCCAATAACATTCAGTACTTC. Translation gives CASSHFPLANNIQYF.

The sample holds a few counts of this clonotype. Since the CDR3 does not end with the conserved phenylalanine or tryptophan, this likely comes from a read error. The V call is TRBV29-1, the J call TRBJ1-4, with D unclear. This CDR3 is 13 amino acids long. Germline assignment: CDR1 SQVTM and CDR2 ANQGSEA. CDR3: CSVCGIPHEKLFS. The CDR3 DNA sequence: TGTAGCGTCTGCGGCATTCCCCATGAAAAACTGTTTTCT.

Of note for this clonotype: Possible read error: a much larger clone is one base away. This rearrangement joins TRBV5-1 to TRBJ2-7; 9 positions agree with TRBD2. CDR3 size: 14 residues. Losses at the gene ends were 0 bases for V and 8 bases for J; bases not matched to a gene: 6. Germline CDR1 and CDR2: SGHRS and YFSETQ. The CDR3 region is CASSLDLAGRKQYF. For the CDR3, the DNA is TGCGCCAGCAGCTTGGATCTAGCGGGGCGCAAGCAGTACTTC.

Concerning this clonotype itself: A clone one base away is much larger, so this may be a read error. The CDR3 DNA reads as TGTGCCAGCAGCATACAACTAAGCTCCTATAATTCACTCCTCCACTTT. Translation gives CASSIQLSSYNSLLHF. The rearrangement links TRBV12-3 or TRBV12-4 to TRBJ1-6; D call uncertain. This CDR3 contains 16 residues.

With respect to this clonotype: The junction departs from the called germline gene at one end, perhaps through a read error. This chain links TRBV7-8 with TRBJ2-7; tentative D call: TRBD2 (6 bases). CDR1 and CDR2 from the germline V gene are SGHVS and FQNEAQ. This CDR3 contains 14 residues. The DNA for the CDR3 is TGTGCCAGCAGGTTAGGAGCGGGCCCCTACGAGCGGTACTTC. Amino acid sequence: CASRLGAGPYERYF.

In regard to this clonotype: A read error may be the cause here, since a much bigger clone is one base away. The CDR3 sequence: CSAGDLPDSGSRETQYF. In nucleotides, the CDR3 is TGCAGTGCTGGAGATCTGCCGGATAGCGGGAGTCGTGAGACCCAGTACTTC. The chain is built from TRBV20-1 and TRBJ2-5; 9 bases line up with TRBD2. Germline-derived CDR1 and CDR2 are DFQATT and SNEGSKA (reference sequence). The CDR3 consists of 17 residues.

The table lists this clonotype with a few counts. This could be a read error, since a much larger clone is one nucleotide away. The genes are TRBV5-1 and TRBJ2-7; TRBD2 aligns across 8 bases. Germline CDR1 SGHRS, CDR2 YFSETQ. The CDR3 is 16 amino acids. As DNA, the CDR3 is TGCGCCAACAGCTTGTTATTAGCGGGGATCTCCTACGAGCAGTACTTC. The encoded protein is CANSLLLAGISYEQYF. The full variable domain, its missing parts supplied by reference TRBV5-1 and TRBJ2-7, is KAGVTQTPRYLIKTRGQQVTLSCSPISGHRSVSWYQQTPGQGLQFLFEYFSETQRNKGNFPGRFSGRQFSNSRSEMNVSTLELGDSALYLCANSLLLAGISYEQYFGPGTRLTVT.

The genes are TRBV10-3 and TRBJ2-7, with D possibly matching TRBD2 (5 bases). The CDR3 runs 12 residues. The V end was cut by 6 bases, the J end by 10 bases, with 16 bases between. Looked up from germline, CDR1 is ENHRY and CDR2 is SYGVKD. The CDR3 bases are TGTGCCATCAGAGGCGCCCACGGGGAACAGTACTTC. Its protein product is CAIRGAHGEQYF.

The chain combines TRBV29-1 with TRBJ2-7; D might be TRBD1 (5 bases). The CDR3 totals 12 residues. The V gene's germline CDR1 is SQVTM and CDR2 ANQGSEA. The V end lost 8 bases, the J end lost 6 bases, and 17 bases lay between the germline ends. The CDR3 bases are TGCAGCACCTGGTGGACAAACCCCGAGCAGTACTTC. Translated, it gives CSTWWTNPEQYF.

Comments on this clonotype: The germline gene is not matched at one end of the junction; a read error may be the cause. The chain employs TRBV5-6 and TRBJ1-6; D may be TRBD1 (5 bases). Germline V gene lookup returns CDR1 SGHDT and CDR2 YYEEEE. This CDR3 spans 15 amino acids. This CDR3 reads CASSLKWGGNLPLHF. Written as DNA, the CDR3 is TGTGCCAGTAGTTTGAAATGGGGGGGAAATTTACCCCTCCACTTT.

Worth noting for this clonotype: An end of the junction does not agree with germline; a read error may underlie this. V is TRBV20-1 and J is TRBJ1-1; D perhaps matches TRBD1 (6 bases). This CDR3 region has 14 residues. Germline V gene data show CDR1 as DFQATT and CDR2 as SNEGSKA (reference sequence). The CDR3 reads CSANPSGLDSEALF. DNA of the CDR3: TGCAGTGCTAACCCCTCCGGTTTGGACAGTGAAGCTCTCTTT.

This clonotype is a singleton in its sample. This chain links TRBV6-5 with TRBJ2-2; 10 nucleotides align to TRBD2. Per the germline V gene, CDR1 is MNHEY and CDR2 is SVGAGI. Losses at the gene ends were 11 bases for V and 2 bases for J; bases not matched to a gene: 14. The CDR3 spans 17 residues. This chain's CDR3 is CAGNYSLAGGNTGELFF. As DNA, the CDR3 is TGTGCCGGCAATTACTCGTTAGCGGGAGGTAACACCGGGGAGCTGTTTTTT.

Details on this clonotype: This CDR3 is missing its conserved last phenylalanine or tryptophan, likely due to a read error. The chain uses TRBV20-1 and TRBJ2-7; D may be TRBD2 (6 bases). The germline gives CDR1 DFQATT, CDR2 SNEGSKA (reference sequence). This CDR3 region has 13 residues. Trimming cost V 6 bases and J 4 bases, with 16 bases left between them. CDR3 coding DNA: TGCAGTGCCCCCCGGGGGACTCTTTACGAGCAGTACATC. Translated, it gives CSAPRGTLYEQYI.

A note on this clonotype: Here the CDR3 omits its conserved ending phenylalanine or tryptophan, so a read error is the likely source. The chain recombines TRBV7-8 with TRBJ1-4; D is uncertain. Germline CDR1 is SGHVS and CDR2 is FQNEAQ. V lost 3 bases and J 0 bases, leaving 14 bases between the germline ends. CDR3 length: 17 residues. The CDR3 spells CASSLSWRTATNEKLFI. The CDR3 DNA sequence: TGTGCCAGCAGCTTGAGTTGGCGAACTGCAACTAATGAAAAACTGTTTATT.

About this clonotype: Given the absence of the conserved phenylalanine or tryptophan at the CDR3 end, a read error is likely. J is TRBJ2-7 and V is TRBV5-1, with 7 bases matching TRBD2. Germline-derived CDR1 and CDR2 are SGHRS and YFSETQ. CDR3 length: 16 residues. Trimming took 1 base from V and 4 from J; bases not matched to a gene: 11. This CDR3 is CASSLLLAGISYEQYY. The CDR3 DNA sequence: TGCGCCAGCAGCTTGTTATTAGCGGGCATCTCATACGAGCAGTACTAC.

This clonotype was seen a single time. At one boundary the junction diverges from the germline segment, which might be a read error. This chain uses TRBV20-1 with TRBJ1-3; D not resolved. The CDR3 is 14 amino acids. CDR1 and CDR2 (germline): DFQATT, SNEGSKA (reference sequence). The CDR3 spells CSAREAGRGSTIYF. DNA of the CDR3: TGCAGTGCCAGAGAGGCTGGGAGAGGAAGCACCATATATTTT.

In regard to this clonotype: One end of the junction is discordant with germline, which a read error may explain. The chain combines TRBV12-3 or TRBV12-4 with TRBJ2-5; 7 bases match TRBD1. This CDR3 spans 15 amino acids. This CDR3 is CACSIARDRDETQYF. In DNA, the CDR3 is TGTGCCTGCAGTATAGCCCGAGACAGGGATGAGACCCAGTACTTC.

Worth noting for this clonotype: The junction shows a germline mismatch at one end, possibly a read error. The gene calls are TRBV10-1 and TRBJ1-1; D gene unclear. CDR1 is WNHNN, CDR2 SYGVQD, per germline (reference sequence). The CDR3 covers 14 residues. The CDR3 region has the DNA TGCGCCAGCAGTGAGTCGGGAATGAACACTAAAACTCTCTTT. This encodes CASSESGMNTKTLF.

As for this clonotype: Possible read error: a much larger clone is one base away. The J gene is TRBJ2-7, the V gene TRBV5-1; D remains ambiguous. The V gene's germline CDR1 is SGHRS and CDR2 YFSETQ. Trimming removed 2 bases from V and 6 bases from J, with 12 bases in between. The CDR3 has 13 amino acids. The CDR3 spells CASSLVGSSEQYF. The CDR3 DNA sequence: TGCGCCAGCAGCTTAGTCGGCTCCAGCGAGCAGTACTTC.

Points on this clonotype: A much larger clone lies one base from this, so it may be a read error. The chain recombines TRBV7-3 with TRBJ1-1; 9 nucleotides agree with TRBD1. Germline trimming cut 7 bases from V and 6 bases from J; bases unmatched to any gene: 6. The CDR3 loop spans 13 amino acids. The V gene's germline CDR1 is SGHTA and CDR2 FQGTGA. The CDR3 loop is CASIHTGGSEAFF. The CDR3 nucleotides read TGTGCCAGCATCCACACAGGGGGCTCTGAAGCTTTCTTT.

Comments on this clonotype: Given a much more abundant clone one base away, this may be a read error. This chain joins TRBV7-7 and TRBJ2-5; D might be TRBD2 (6 bases). The CDR3 extends over 15 amino acids. Germline CDR1 and CDR2: SSHAT and FNYEAQ (reference sequence). The CDR3 DNA reads TGTACTAGCAGTTTCGCCAAGTCCAGTCGAGAGACCCAGTACTTC. This codes for CTSSFAKSSRETQYF.

As to this clonotype: One end of the junction is discordant with germline, which a read error may explain. V is TRBV4-3 and J is TRBJ2-1; D gene unclear. This CDR3 contains 17 residues. Germline-derived CDR1 and CDR2 are LGHNA and YSLEER. CDR3 residues: CARSQDPAGAEYNEQIF. CDR3 DNA sequence: TGCGCCAGGAGCCAAGACCCAGCTGGAGCTGAATACAATGAGCAGATCTTC.